The 32 T cell receptor beta chains below were found in one sample sequenced in a study of cytomegalovirus exposure and HLA in healthy donors. A multiplex PCR was run with 60 Vbeta primers and 13 Jbeta primers. Clones were read by immunoSEQ multiplex PCR, and TCRdb kept only the in-frame ones, dropping some. The sample holds about 170,000 clones, over 60% seen once. Sequenced material: PBMCs. All receptors come from a girl between 5 and 17 years old in good health and CMV-seronegative.

This chain uses TRBV18 with TRBJ1-2; maybe TRBD1 (6 bases). The CDR3 has 15 amino acids. V dropped 1 base and J dropped 6 bases, with 15 bases sitting between them. Germline CDR1 KGHSH, CDR2 LQKENI. The CDR3 nucleotides read TGTGCCAGCTCACCACAGGGAGGGGGAATGGATGGCTACACCTTC. Amino acid sequence: CASSPQGGGMDGYTF.

The V gene is TRBV27, the J gene TRBJ2-7; D is uncertain. The CDR3 extends over 14 amino acids. Trimming left V 4 bases short and J 3 bases short, with 13 bases between. Germline V gene lookup returns CDR1 MNHEY and CDR2 SMNVEV (reference sequence). CDR3 loop: CASSSGFGGYEQYF. CDR3 nucleotides: TGTGCCAGCAGTTCCGGGTTTGGCGGCTACGAGCAGTACTTC.

V usage is TRBV5-1 and J usage is TRBJ1-2, with D possibly TRBD1 on 5 matching bases. The CDR3 covers 15 residues. The germline CDR1 and CDR2 sequences are SGHRS and YFSETQ. Trimming cost V 0 bases and J 6 bases, with 15 bases left between them. CDR3 bases: TGCGCCAGCAGCTTGGTGGGTAGGGGAACAGATGGCTACACCTTC. Translated, it gives CASSLVGRGTDGYTF. Combining the CDR3 with reference TRBV5-1 and TRBJ1-2 gives the whole variable domain KAGVTQTPRYLIKTRGQQVTLSCSPISGHRSVSWYQQTPGQGLQFLFEYFSETQRNKGNFPGRFSGRQFSNSRSEMNVSTLELGDSALYLCASSLVGRGTDGYTFGSGTRLTVV.

The chain employs TRBV15 and TRBJ1-4; D gene uncertain. The CDR3 sequence is 15 residues long. Trimming removed 0 bases at V and 3 bases at J, with 8 bases between. Germline V CDR1 and CDR2: LNHNV, YYDKDF (reference sequence). CDR3: CATSRDFGPNEKLFF. The CDR3 DNA reads as TGTGCCACCAGCAGAGATTTTGGGCCTAATGAAAAACTGTTTTTT.

This clone was seen a handful of times. The chain recombines TRBV4-1 with TRBJ1-3; 8 bases line up with TRBD1. This CDR3 is 13 amino acids long. With V trimmed by 4 bases and J by 10 bases, 6 bases remained unmatched. Looked up from germline, CDR1 is MGHRA and CDR2 is YSYEKL. CDR3 sequence: CASSLETGATIYF. The CDR3 bases are TGCGCCAGCAGCCTAGAGACAGGGGCGACCATATATTTT.

The V gene is TRBV5-1, the J gene TRBJ1-2, with D unresolved. The V and J ends lost 4 bases and 2 bases respectively, with 12 bases between them. Germline CDR1 is SGHRS and CDR2 is YFSETQ. This CDR3 has 14 amino acids. Here the CDR3 reads CASSLETANYGYTF. In nucleotides, the CDR3 is TGCGCCAGCAGCCTAGAGACGGCCAACTATGGCTACACCTTC.

The CDR3, as DNA: TGTGCCAGTAGTCCGGCTGGGACAGCCAATCAGCCCCAGCATTTT. As protein: CASSPAGTANQPQHF. The J gene is TRBJ1-5, the V gene TRBV19, with 7 bases aligning to TRBD1. The ends lost 5 bases at V and 3 bases at J; junction bases unmatched: 7. There are 15 residues in the CDR3. In germline, CDR1 is LNHDA, CDR2 SQIVND (reference sequence). The variable domain in full, completed from reference TRBV19 and TRBJ1-5, reads DGGITQSPKYLFRKEGQNVTLSCEQNLNHDAMYWYRQDPGQGLRLIYYSQIVNDFQKGDIAEGYSVSREKKESFPLTVTSAQKNPTAFYLCASSPAGTANQPQHFGDGTRLSIL.

This clone was counted between two and nine times. This rearrangement joins TRBV10-1 to TRBJ2-1; 10 bases agree with TRBD2. Germline CDR1 reads WNHNN; CDR2 reads SYGVQD (reference sequence). The CDR3 runs to 14 residues. V was clipped by 3 bases and J by 6 bases; unmatched bases: 2. For the CDR3, the DNA is TGCGCCAGCAGTGAAAGCGGGGGGGCCAATGAGCAGTTCTTC. This encodes CASSESGGANEQFF.

This clone was recorded once. The V call is TRBV10-3, the J call TRBJ1-4; 7 bases align to TRBD1. CDR3 length equals 21 residues. The germline V gene has CDR1 ENHRY and CDR2 SYGVKD. V was pared by 0 bases and J by 5 bases, with 21 bases of the junction left unmatched. CDR3: CAISESFGSGSQGLGNEKLFF. In DNA, the CDR3 is TGTGCCATCAGTGAGTCGTTCGGTAGTGGTTCACAGGGGCTGGGAAATGAAAAACTGTTTTTT.

This chain joins TRBV27 and TRBJ1-4, with D uncertain. V was shortened by 5 bases and J by 9 bases, with 13 bases between the two germline ends. The germline CDR1 and CDR2 sequences are MNHEY and SMNVEV (reference sequence). The CDR3 runs 13 residues. The CDR3 DNA follows: TGTGCCAGCAGTCCCCGAGCTTCCCAAAAACTGTTTTTT. It codes for CASSPRASQKLFF. The full variable domain, rest sourced from reference TRBV27 and TRBJ1-4, is EAQVTQNPRYLITVTGKKLTVTCSQNMNHEYMSWYRQDPGLGLRQIYYSMNVEVTDKGDVPEGYKVSRKEKRNFPLILESPSPNQTSLYFCASSPRASQKLFFGSGTQLSVL.

CDR3 sequence (DNA): TGCAGCGTTGAAGGGGTCGCAGGGGGCGTCACTGAAGCTTTCTTT. It is translated as CSVEGVAGGVTEAFF. The chain employs TRBV29-1 and TRBJ1-1, with TRBD1 identical over 8 bases. CDR3 size: 15 residues. V lost 1 base, J lost 4 bases, and 8 bases stayed unmatched. The germline V gene encodes CDR1 SQVTM and CDR2 ANQGSEA. The full variable domain, completed using reference TRBV29-1 and TRBJ1-1, is SAVISQKPSRDICQRGTSLTIQCQVDSQVTMMFWYRQQPGQSLTLIATANQGSEATYESGFVIDKFPISRPNLTFSTLTVSNMSPEDSSIYLCSVEGVAGGVTEAFFGQGTRLTVV.

The chain joins TRBV10-1 to TRBJ2-7; tentatively, D is TRBD1 (6 bases). The V and J ends lost 5 bases and 5 bases respectively, with 10 bases between them. Looked up from germline, CDR1 is WNHNN and CDR2 is SYGVQD (reference sequence). The CDR3 is made up of 12 amino acids. The CDR3 DNA sequence: TGCGCCAGCAGTCTAACAGGGAACGAGCAGTACTTC. This codes for CASSLTGNEQYF.

The chain has TRBV2 and TRBJ1-2; D gene unclear. CDR1 is SNHLY, CDR2 FYNNEI, per germline. V was clipped by 7 bases and J by 2 bases, with 11 bases between them. CDR3 length: 13 residues. The CDR3 DNA sequence: TGTGCCAGCACCCCGGGAGGAAACTATGGCTACACCTTC. It yields the protein CASTPGGNYGYTF.

The V gene is TRBV6-5, the J gene TRBJ1-6, with D possibly matching TRBD1 (5 bases). The germline CDR1 and CDR2 sequences are MNHEY and SVGAGI. Trimming took 0 bases from V and 14 from J, leaving 8 bases between them. The length of the CDR3 is 12 residues. CDR3 protein: CASSYSSRALHF. The CDR3 DNA reads TGTGCCAGCAGTTACTCGTCCAGGGCCCTCCACTTT.

The chain carries TRBV2 and TRBJ1-2; D uncertain. Germline V gene lookup returns CDR1 SNHLY and CDR2 FYNNEI. The CDR3 extends over 12 amino acids. Trimming shortened V by 2 bases and J by 8 bases, and 9 bases separated the two germline ends. The CDR3 is CASSEWGDGYTF. The DNA for the CDR3 is TGTGCCAGCAGTGAATGGGGAGACGGCTACACCTTC.

J is TRBJ1-4 and V is TRBV6-5; 7 positions match TRBD1. V lost 2 bases, J lost 4 bases, and 7 bases stayed unmatched. Germline V gene data show CDR1 as MNHEY and CDR2 as SVGAGI. CDR3 length: 16 residues. DNA of the CDR3: TGTGCCAGCAGTTACGGATTGGGACAGCTTAATGAAAAACTGTTTTTT. This encodes CASSYGLGQLNEKLFF.

This rearrangement joins TRBV2 to TRBJ2-5; 11 bases line up with TRBD2. This CDR3 contains 13 residues. After removal of 2 bases from V and 14 bases from J, the junction contained 7 bases not matched to a gene. Per the germline V gene, CDR1 is SNHLY and CDR2 is FYNNEI. The CDR3 spells CASSEILAGAIYF. CDR3 sequence (DNA): TGTGCCAGCAGTGAAATACTAGCGGGGGCCATTTACTTC.

The chain employs TRBV18 and TRBJ1-1, with a possible D match to TRBD1 (6 bases). Deletions cut 3 bases from V and 0 bases from J, with 11 bases between. CDR3 size: 15 residues. Germline V gene sequence: CDR1 KGHSH, CDR2 LQKENI. The CDR3 sequence is CASSPTGSMNTEAFF. Written as DNA, the CDR3 is TGTGCCAGCTCACCTACAGGGTCCATGAACACTGAAGCTTTCTTT.

The rearrangement joins TRBV6-6 to TRBJ1-2, with 10 bases lining up with TRBD1. CDR1 and CDR2 (germline): MNHNY, SVGAGI (reference sequence). With V trimmed by 10 bases and J by 7 bases, 3 bases remained unmatched. The CDR3 length is 11 residues. The CDR3 protein is CATRDRGGYTF. The DNA for the CDR3 is TGTGCCACCCGGGACAGGGGTGGCTACACCTTC.

This clone was seen only a few times. V is TRBV7-3 and J is TRBJ1-1; a weak D match, TRBD1 (6 bases). This CDR3 is 14 amino acids long. Germline CDR1 and CDR2: SGHTA and FQGTGA. The V gene lost 1 base and the J gene lost 3 bases, with 9 bases spanning the gap. The CDR3 coding sequence is TGTGCCAGCAGCTTAAACCCAGGGGACACTGAAGCTTTCTTT. Translating gives CASSLNPGDTEAFF.

This clone has a single count. The chain couples TRBV9 to TRBJ2-7, with D maybe TRBD2 (5 bases). The V end lost 4 bases, the J end lost 3 bases, and 14 bases lay between the germline ends. The CDR3 consists of 14 residues. Germline CDR1 reads SGDLS; CDR2 reads YYNGEE. CDR3 sequence (DNA): TGTGCCAGCAGCCCGAAAGGACTGCTCTACGAGCAGTACTTC. It is translated as CASSPKGLLYEQYF. Full variable domain (rest looked up from reference TRBV9 and TRBJ2-7): DSGVTQTPKHLITATGQRVTLRCSPRSGDLSVYWYQQSLDQGLQFLIQYYNGEERAKGNILERFSAQQFPDLHSELNLSSLELGDSALYFCASSPKGLLYEQYFGPGTRLTVT.

This chain uses TRBV6-1 with TRBJ2-1, with 8 bases lining up with TRBD2. The CDR3 consists of 17 residues. The V gene end was trimmed by 4 bases and the J gene end by 7 bases; junction bases not matched to a gene: 15. CDR1 and CDR2 from the germline V gene are MNHNS and SASEGT. The CDR3 is CASSASRIGGGANEQFF. In DNA, the CDR3 is TGTGCCAGCAGTGCTAGTAGAATCGGGGGGGGAGCAAATGAGCAGTTCTTC.

The chain links TRBV4-2 to TRBJ1-1, with 9 bases matching TRBD1. V gave up 4 bases and J gave up 4 bases; unmatched junction bases: 10. This CDR3 spans 16 amino acids. Germline V CDR1 and CDR2: LGHNA, YNFKEQ. CDR3 region: CASSLYGQGMGTEAFF. For the CDR3, the DNA is TGTGCCAGCAGCCTATACGGACAGGGGATGGGCACTGAAGCTTTCTTT.

Worth noting for this clone: Compared with germline, one end of the junction differs, possibly owing to a read error. This specimen includes other DNA sequences encoding the same CDR3. The chain has TRBV2 and TRBJ1-5; D remains ambiguous. The CDR3 loop spans 15 amino acids. Germline V gives CDR1 SNHLY, CDR2 FYNNEI. CDR3 region: CASSDYGERNQPQHF. DNA of the CDR3: TGTGCCAGCAGTGATTACGGGGAGAGGAATCAGCCCCAGCATTTC.

The chain links TRBV29-1 to TRBJ2-5, with D possibly TRBD1 on 6 matching bases. The J call is doubtful: the DNA matches TRBJ2-7 better. Germline-derived CDR1 and CDR2 are SQVTM and ANQGSEA. The CDR3 is made up of 16 amino acids. The CDR3 sequence is CSVETIMPGVYYEQYF. The CDR3 nucleotides are TGCAGCGTTGAAACAATAATGCCAGGGGTATACTACGAGCAGTACTTC.

V is TRBV30 and J is TRBJ1-1; D is uncertain. The length of the CDR3 is 15 residues. Germline lookup yields CDR1 GTSNPN and CDR2 SVGIG (reference sequence). Trimming stripped 0 bases from V and 1 base from J, with 12 bases between. CDR3: CAWSVISPRNTEAFF. The DNA for the CDR3 is TGTGCCTGGAGTGTTATATCTCCGAGGAACACTGAAGCTTTCTTT.

CDR3 in DNA: TGCAGCGGTGCCCCCCCGGGAGGGAGTGAGCAGTTCTTC. Residues: CSGAPPGGSEQFF. The V and J genes are TRBV29-1 and TRBJ2-1, with 8 nucleotides matching TRBD2. Unmatched junction bases numbered 11, after V lost 7 bases and J lost 9 bases. The V gene's germline CDR1 is SQVTM and CDR2 ANQGSEA. The CDR3 is 13 residues long.

V and J are TRBV7-3 and TRBJ2-5; maybe TRBD2 (5 bases). V was cut by 5 bases and J by 3 bases, with 10 bases left in between. This CDR3 has 13 amino acids. CDR1 is SGHTA and CDR2 is FQGTGA in the germline V gene. CDR3 in amino acids: CASSGTREETQYF. The CDR3 DNA reads TGTGCCAGCAGCGGTACTAGGGAAGAGACCCAGTACTTC.

The chain joins TRBV11-2 to TRBJ1-6; 10 nucleotides agree with TRBD1. J lost 7 bases, V lost 4 bases, and 4 bases had no gene match. The CDR3 sequence is 15 residues long. CDR1 SGHAT and CDR2 FQNNGV come from the germline V gene. The CDR3: CASSSDRGLNSPLHF. CDR3 bases: TGTGCCAGCAGCTCAGACAGGGGGCTCAATTCACCCCTCCACTTT.

The J gene is TRBJ1-2, the V gene TRBV10-2; 7 bases map to TRBD1. Trimming at V came to 4 bases and at J to 2 bases, leaving 4 bases not matched to a gene. The CDR3 consists of 14 residues. Germline-derived CDR1 and CDR2 are WSHSY and SAAADI. The CDR3 region is CASSVMGQNYGYTF. The DNA for the CDR3 is TGCGCCAGCAGTGTTATGGGACAGAACTATGGCTACACCTTC.

V is TRBV19 and J is TRBJ2-1; D not certain. Deletions cut 3 bases from V and 7 bases from J, with 7 bases between. The CDR3 runs 12 residues. Germline assignment: CDR1 LNHDA and CDR2 SQIVND (reference sequence). In DNA form, the CDR3 reads TGTGCCAGTAGTATGGTGCGTAATGAGCAGTTCTTC. It is translated as CASSMVRNEQFF. The full variable domain, its missing parts supplied by reference TRBV19 and TRBJ2-1, is DGGITQSPKYLFRKEGQNVTLSCEQNLNHDAMYWYRQDPGQGLRLIYYSQIVNDFQKGDIAEGYSVSREKKESFPLTVTSAQKNPTAFYLCASSMVRNEQFFGPGTRLTVL.

The chain has TRBV4-1 and TRBJ2-1, with 7 bases aligning to TRBD2. There are 14 residues in the CDR3. Germline CDR1 and CDR2: MGHRA and YSYEKL. The trim removed 1 base at V and 4 bases at J, leaving 1 base unmatched. The CDR3 here is CASSQGGGYNEQFF. In DNA, the CDR3 is TGCGCCAGCAGCCAAGGGGGGGGTTACAATGAGCAGTTCTTC.